A single T cell receptor beta chain is shown here with its context. The target antigen is unknown. The sample comes from a study of T-cell memory formation after mild COVID-19. Study-wide findings and caveats: Whereas later expanders leaned CD4+, clones contracting day 15 to 85 showed a balanced CD4/CD8 makeup. Contracting CD4+ clones were located mainly in CM and EM, and CD8+ clones in EMRA. Memory cells collected pre-infection included some clones that later responded, suggesting cross-reactive memory joined. The authors left the SARS-CoV-2 specificity of second-wave clones peaking on day 37 unconfirmed.

V was cut by 7 bases and J by 1 base, with 16 bases left in between. The CDR3 totals 15 residues. TCRdb fed the 5' RACE reads into MiXCR, producing one record per CDR3 protein. There are 500,000 to 600,000 distinct CDR3 sequences in the sample; under 20% occur only once, and around 12% lies in the top ten. The specimen was PBMCs or a T cell subset sorted from them (not recorded which). This TCR was recovered from an adult woman who had mild COVID-19 (a few samples of this study predate the infection). Cell type and time point are not known. V gene TRBV12-3 or TRBV12-4 combines with J gene TRBJ1-1; D not certain. The CDR3 protein is CASKPTLQQNTEAFF. The CDR3 DNA sequence: TGTGCCAGCAAACCGACCCTGCAGCAGAACACTGAAGCTTTCTTT.